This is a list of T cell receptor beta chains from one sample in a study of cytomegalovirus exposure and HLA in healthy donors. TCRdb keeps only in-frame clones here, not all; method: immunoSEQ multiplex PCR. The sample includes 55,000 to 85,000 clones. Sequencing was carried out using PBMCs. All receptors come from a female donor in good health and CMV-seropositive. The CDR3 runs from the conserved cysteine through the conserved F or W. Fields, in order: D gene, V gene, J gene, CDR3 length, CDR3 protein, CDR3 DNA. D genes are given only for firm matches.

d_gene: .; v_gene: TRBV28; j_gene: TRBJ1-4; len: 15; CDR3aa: CASRFLDRDDEKLFF; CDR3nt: TGTGCCAGCAGGTTCTTGGACAGAGATGATGAAAAACTGTTTTTT
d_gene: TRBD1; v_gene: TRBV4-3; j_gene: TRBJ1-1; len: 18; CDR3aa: CASSQGLGQGAGNTEAFF; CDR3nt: TGCGCCAGCAGCCAAGGGCTGGGACAGGGGGCGGGGAACACTGAAGCTTTCTTT
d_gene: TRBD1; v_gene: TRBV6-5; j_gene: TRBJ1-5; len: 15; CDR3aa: CASRAQGAKGQPQHF; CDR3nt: TGTGCCAGCAGAGCACAGGGGGCGAAGGGACAGCCCCAGCATTTT
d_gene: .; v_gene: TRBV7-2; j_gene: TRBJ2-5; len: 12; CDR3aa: CASTGGQETQYF; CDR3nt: TGTGCCAGTACTGGAGGGCAAGAGACCCAGTACTTC
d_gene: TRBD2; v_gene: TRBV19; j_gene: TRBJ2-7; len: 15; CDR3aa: CASSVGTSGVYEQYF; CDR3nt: TGTGCCAGTAGTGTCGGGACTAGCGGAGTCTACGAGCAGTACTTC
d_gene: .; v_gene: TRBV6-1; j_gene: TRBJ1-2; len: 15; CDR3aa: CASSEIIGATYGYTF; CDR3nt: TGTGCCAGCAGTGAAATTATAGGGGCGACCTATGGCTACACCTTC
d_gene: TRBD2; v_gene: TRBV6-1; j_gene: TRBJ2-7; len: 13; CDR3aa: CASRLAGGYEQYF; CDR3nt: TGTGCCAGCAGACTAGCGGGTGGGTACGAGCAGTACTTC
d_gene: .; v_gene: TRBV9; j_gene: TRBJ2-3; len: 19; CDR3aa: CASSVDWMYQGGLPDTQYF; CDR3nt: TGTGCCAGCAGCGTAGATTGGATGTATCAGGGGGGACTCCCAGATACGCAGTATTTT
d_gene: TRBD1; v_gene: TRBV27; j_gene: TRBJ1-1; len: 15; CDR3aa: CASSLSSAGGTEAFF; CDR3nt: TGTGCCAGCAGTTTATCGTCGGCAGGGGGCACTGAAGCTTTCTTT
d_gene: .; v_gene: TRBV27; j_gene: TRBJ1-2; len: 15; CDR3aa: CASRPYGTTNYGYTF; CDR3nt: TGTGCCAGCAGACCTTACGGGACAACAAACTATGGCTACACCTTC
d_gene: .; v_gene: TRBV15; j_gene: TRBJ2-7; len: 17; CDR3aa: CATSRASGVGYAYEQYF; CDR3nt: TGTGCCACCAGCAGAGCCTCTGGAGTGGGTTACGCCTACGAGCAGTACTTC
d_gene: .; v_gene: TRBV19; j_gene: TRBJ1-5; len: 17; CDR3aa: CASSRFGGEESNQPQHF; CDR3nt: TGTGCCAGTAGTAGATTTGGAGGGGAAGAGAGCAATCAGCCCCAGCATTTT
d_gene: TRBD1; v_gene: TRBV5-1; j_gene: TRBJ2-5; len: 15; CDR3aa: CASSLTGGYQETQYF; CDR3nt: TGCGCCAGCAGCTTGACAGGGGGGTACCAAGAGACCCAGTACTTC
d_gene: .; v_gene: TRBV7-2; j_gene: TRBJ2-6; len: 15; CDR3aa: CASKTSGSAANVLTF; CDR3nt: TGTGCCAGCAAGACCTCAGGGTCGGCGGCCAACGTCCTGACTTTC
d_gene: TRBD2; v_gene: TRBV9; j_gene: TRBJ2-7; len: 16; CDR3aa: CASSVQAGGLGYEQYF; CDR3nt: TGTGCCAGCAGCGTACAAGCGGGAGGGCTTGGCTACGAGCAGTACTTC
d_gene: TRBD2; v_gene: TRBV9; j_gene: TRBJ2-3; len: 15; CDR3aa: CASSPRGGATDTQYF; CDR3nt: TGTGCCAGCAGCCCTCGGGGGGGGGCCACAGATACGCAGTATTTT
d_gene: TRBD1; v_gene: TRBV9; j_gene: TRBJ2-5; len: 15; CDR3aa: CASSVGGQTQETQYF; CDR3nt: TGTGCCAGCAGCGTAGGGGGACAGACCCAAGAGACCCAGTACTTC
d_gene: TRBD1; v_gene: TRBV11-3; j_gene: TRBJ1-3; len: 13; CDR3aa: CASSRDSGNTIYF; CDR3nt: TGTGCCAGCTCGAGGGACAGTGGAAACACCATATATTTT
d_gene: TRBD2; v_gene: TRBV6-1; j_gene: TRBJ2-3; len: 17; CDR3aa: CASSEAMGLAEGYTQYF; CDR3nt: TGTGCCAGCAGTGAAGCGATGGGACTAGCGGAGGGGTATACGCAGTATTTT
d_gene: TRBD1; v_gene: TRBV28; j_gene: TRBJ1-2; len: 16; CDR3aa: CASSSNRNRGGNGYTF; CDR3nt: TGTGCCAGCAGTTCCAACAGAAACAGGGGTGGAAATGGCTACACCTTC
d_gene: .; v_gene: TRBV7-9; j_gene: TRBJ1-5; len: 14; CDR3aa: CASSLSGYNQPQHF; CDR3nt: TGTGCCAGCAGCTTGTCCGGGTACAATCAGCCCCAGCATTTT
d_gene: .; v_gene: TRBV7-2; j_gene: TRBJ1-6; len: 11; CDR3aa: CASSFNSPLHF; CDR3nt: TGTGCCAGCAGCTTCAATTCACCCCTACACTTT
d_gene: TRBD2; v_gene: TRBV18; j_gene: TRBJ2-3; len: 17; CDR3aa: CASSPPGLAGGTDTQYF; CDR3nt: TGTGCCAGCTCACCTCCGGGACTAGCGGGGGGCACAGATACGCAGTATTTT
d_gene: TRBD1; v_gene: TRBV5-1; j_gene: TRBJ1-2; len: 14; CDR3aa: CASSLGTGGYGYTF; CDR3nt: TGCGCCAGCAGCTTAGGGACAGGGGGATATGGCTACACCTTC
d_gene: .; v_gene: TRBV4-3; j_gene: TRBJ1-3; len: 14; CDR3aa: CASSHTGSGNTIYF; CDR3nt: TGCGCCAGCAGCCACACGGGATCTGGAAACACCATATATTTT
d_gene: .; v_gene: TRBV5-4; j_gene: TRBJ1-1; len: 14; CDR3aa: CASSLDSMNTEAFF; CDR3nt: TGTGCCAGCAGCTTGGACAGCATGAACACTGAAGCTTTCTTT
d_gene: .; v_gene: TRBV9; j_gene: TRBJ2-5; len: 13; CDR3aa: CASSGGHQETQYF; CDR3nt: TGTGCCAGCAGCGGGGGGCACCAAGAGACCCAGTACTTC
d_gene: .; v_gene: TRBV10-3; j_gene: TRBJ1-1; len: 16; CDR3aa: CAISDPLDSLNTEAFF; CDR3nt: TGTGCCATCAGTGATCCCCTTGACAGCTTAAACACTGAAGCTTTCTTT
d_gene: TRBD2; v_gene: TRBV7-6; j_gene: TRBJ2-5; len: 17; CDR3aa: CASSLAGLAGGQETQYF; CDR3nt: TGTGCCAGCAGCTTAGCGGGTCTAGCGGGAGGTCAAGAGACCCAGTACTTC
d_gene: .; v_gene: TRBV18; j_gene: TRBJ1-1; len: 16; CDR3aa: CASSLQGSRGNTEAFF; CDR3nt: TGTGCCAGCTCACTTCAGGGGTCAAGAGGGAACACTGAAGCTTTCTTT
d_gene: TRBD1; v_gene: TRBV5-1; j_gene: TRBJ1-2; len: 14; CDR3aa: CASSAGTANYGYTF; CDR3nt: TGCGCCAGCAGCGCAGGGACAGCTAACTATGGCTACACCTTC
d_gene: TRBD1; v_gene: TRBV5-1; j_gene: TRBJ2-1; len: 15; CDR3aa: CASSPGTGAHNEQFF; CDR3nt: TGCGCCAGCAGCCCCGGGACAGGGGCGCACAATGAGCAGTTCTTC
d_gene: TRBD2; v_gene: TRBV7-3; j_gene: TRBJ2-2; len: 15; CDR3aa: CASSSRGGYTGELFF; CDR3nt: TGTGCCAGCAGCTCGCGGGGGGGGTACACCGGGGAGCTGTTTTTT
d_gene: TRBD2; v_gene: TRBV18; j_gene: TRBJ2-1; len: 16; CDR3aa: CASSPNSGGAYNEQFF; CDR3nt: TGTGCCAGCTCACCTAATAGCGGGGGGGCTTACAATGAGCAGTTCTTC